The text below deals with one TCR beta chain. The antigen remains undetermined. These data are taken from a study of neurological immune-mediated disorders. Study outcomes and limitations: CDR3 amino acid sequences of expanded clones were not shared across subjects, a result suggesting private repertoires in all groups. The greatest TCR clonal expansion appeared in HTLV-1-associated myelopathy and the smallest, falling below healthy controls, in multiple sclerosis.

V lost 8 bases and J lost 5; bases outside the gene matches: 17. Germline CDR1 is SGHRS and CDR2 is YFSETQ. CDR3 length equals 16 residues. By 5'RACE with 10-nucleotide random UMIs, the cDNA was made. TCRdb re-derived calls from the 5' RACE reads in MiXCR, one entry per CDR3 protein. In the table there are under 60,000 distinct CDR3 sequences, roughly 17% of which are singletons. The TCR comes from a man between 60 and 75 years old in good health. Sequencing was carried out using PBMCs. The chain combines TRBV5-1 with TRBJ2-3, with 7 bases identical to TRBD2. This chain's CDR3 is CASSIIVGGPEDTQYF. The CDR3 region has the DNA TGCGCCAGTAGCATTATAGTGGGAGGGCCTGAAGATACGCAGTATTTT.